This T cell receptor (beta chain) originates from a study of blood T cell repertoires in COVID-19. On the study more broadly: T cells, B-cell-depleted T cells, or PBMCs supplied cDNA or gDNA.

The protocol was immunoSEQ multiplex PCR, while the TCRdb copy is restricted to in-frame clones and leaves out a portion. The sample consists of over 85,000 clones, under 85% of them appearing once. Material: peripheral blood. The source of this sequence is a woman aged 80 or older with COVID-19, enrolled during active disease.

In DNA form, the CDR3 reads TGTGCCAGCAGAGACAGGGGCAAAAACATTCAGTACTTC. Translated: CASRDRGKNIQYF. This chain uses TRBV27 with TRBJ2-4, with TRBD1 matching 8 bases. CDR1 is MNHEY, CDR2 SMNVEV, per germline (reference sequence). The CDR3 covers 13 residues. V shed 6 bases, J shed 3 bases, and the junction held 1 base outside the gene matches.